What follows describes a single T cell receptor beta chain. Antigen: not known. Germline V gene sequence: CDR1 SEHNR, CDR2 FQNEAQ (reference sequence). V was cut by 1 base and J by 2 bases, with 10 bases left in between. The CDR3 length is 15 residues. One entry per CDR3 protein results from TCRdb running MiXCR on the 5' RACE reads. The profile covers some 200,000 distinct CDR3 sequences, with 9.5% appearing a single time and 3% to 4% taken by the ten largest. This entry is derived from a study of T-cell memory formation after mild COVID-19. Study overall: TCR clustering was largely donor specific.

Study-wide results and caveats: Pre-infection memory held some responding clones, suggesting pre-existing cross-reactive T cells responded. Later expanders leaned CD4+, whereas day 15 to 85 contracting clones were balanced CD4/CD8.

V gene TRBV7-9 combines with J gene TRBJ2-3; D is possibly TRBD1 or TRBD2 (5 bases each). The source is a man aged 18 to 29 who had mild COVID-19 (a few samples of this study predate the infection). Cell type and time point are not known. Sequencing was done on a sample of PBMCs or a T cell subset sorted from them (not recorded which). The CDR3 DNA reads as TGTGCCAGCAGCTTAGTCCTGGGGGTCACAGATACGCAGTATTTT. Amino acids: CASSLVLGVTDTQYF.